Following are 8 T cell receptor beta chains from one sample sequenced in a study of T-cell reconstitution after alpha-beta-depleted transplantation in children. Preparation of the TCRbeta library involved a method that used unique molecular identifiers. TCRdb re-called the PCR reads with MiXCR, one entry per CDR3 protein. The data hold around 680,000 distinct CDR3 sequences, with around 17% observed a single time. Specimen: PBMCs from the stem cell graft donor, collected from the stem cell graft. These receptors came from a human donor who donated a stem cell graft to a child with acute myeloid leukemia.

The rearrangement uses TRBV3-1 and TRBJ2-1; 8 bases are a match to TRBD1. In germline, CDR1 is LGHDT, CDR2 YNNKEL (reference sequence). V shed 6 bases, J shed 10 bases, and the junction held 5 bases outside the gene matches. CDR3 size: 12 residues. The CDR3 loop is CASSRTGREQFF. The CDR3 DNA is TGTGCCAGCAGTCGGACAGGGAGAGAGCAGTTCTTC.

This clonotype has a handful of counts. J is TRBJ2-7 and V is TRBV20-1, with D tentatively TRBD1 or TRBD2 (5 bases each). V was pared by 4 bases and J by 3 bases, with 16 bases between. This CDR3 contains 14 residues. CDR1 and CDR2 from the germline V gene are DFQATT and SNEGSKA (reference sequence). CDR3 in DNA: TGCAGTGCTATCGGGACCATGGGATTCTACGAGCAGTACGTC. Its translation is CSAIGTMGFYEQYV.

Points on this clonotype: Its ends do not fully match the called genes, so a read error is possible. The chain is built from TRBV20-1 and TRBJ2-2, with TRBD2 identical over 9 bases. Germline values: CDR1 DFQATT, CDR2 SNEGSKA (reference sequence). This CDR3 has 18 amino acids. The CDR3 loop is CCARPPAGGPSNTGELFF. In DNA form, the CDR3 reads TGCTGTGCTAGACCCCCAGCGGGGGGACCCTCAAACACCGGGGAGCTGTTTTTT.

This clonotype appeared a few times. The CDR3 coding sequence is TGCGCCAGCAGGGCAGGGGAGGAGACCCAGTACTTC. It is translated as CASRAGEETQYF. The chain couples TRBV5-1 to TRBJ2-5, with D perhaps TRBD1 (6 bases). This CDR3 comprises 12 residues. The germline V and J ends were trimmed by 5 bases and 5 bases, with 10 bases remaining between them. Germline V CDR1 and CDR2: SGHRS, YFSETQ.

This clonotype has a handful of counts. This chain joins TRBV7-2 and TRBJ1-3, with D perhaps TRBD1 (5 bases). Trimming took off 0 bases at V and 0 bases at J, with 12 bases between the two ends. This CDR3 region has 17 residues. Germline CDR1 and CDR2: SGHTA and FQGNSA. The CDR3 coding sequence is TGTGCCAGCAGCTTAGCGCCGGGACGCTACTCTGGAAACACCATATATTTT. Its translation: CASSLAPGRYSGNTIYF.

The chain joins TRBV12-3 or TRBV12-4 to TRBJ1-1, with D tentatively TRBD1 (5 bases). The CDR3 length is 15 residues. Trimming pared 1 base from V and 3 bases from J, leaving 12 bases between. CDR3 in DNA: TGTGCCAGCAGTTTAGACGGGGGTGGCGACACTGAAGCTTTCTTT. It codes for CASSLDGGGDTEAFF.

The sample holds many counts of this clonotype. This chain connects TRBV20-1 to TRBJ2-4; D is unclear. Germline-derived CDR1 and CDR2 are DFQATT and SNEGSKA (reference sequence). Trimming left V 4 bases short and J 0 bases short, with 13 bases between. This CDR3 has 15 residues. In nucleotides, the CDR3 is TGCAGTGCTACCGGGCCCGTGTTAGCCAAAAACATTCAGTACTTC. Amino acids: CSATGPVLAKNIQYF.

This clonotype was counted at least ten times. J is TRBJ1-2 and V is TRBV10-3; D uncertain. The V gene's germline CDR1 is ENHRY and CDR2 SYGVKD. V was shortened by 5 bases and J by 6 bases, with 13 bases between the two germline ends. This CDR3 is 13 amino acids long. The CDR3, as DNA: TGTGCCATCAGTAACAAGGTGGTGGATGGCTACACCTTC. Protein: CAISNKVVDGYTF.